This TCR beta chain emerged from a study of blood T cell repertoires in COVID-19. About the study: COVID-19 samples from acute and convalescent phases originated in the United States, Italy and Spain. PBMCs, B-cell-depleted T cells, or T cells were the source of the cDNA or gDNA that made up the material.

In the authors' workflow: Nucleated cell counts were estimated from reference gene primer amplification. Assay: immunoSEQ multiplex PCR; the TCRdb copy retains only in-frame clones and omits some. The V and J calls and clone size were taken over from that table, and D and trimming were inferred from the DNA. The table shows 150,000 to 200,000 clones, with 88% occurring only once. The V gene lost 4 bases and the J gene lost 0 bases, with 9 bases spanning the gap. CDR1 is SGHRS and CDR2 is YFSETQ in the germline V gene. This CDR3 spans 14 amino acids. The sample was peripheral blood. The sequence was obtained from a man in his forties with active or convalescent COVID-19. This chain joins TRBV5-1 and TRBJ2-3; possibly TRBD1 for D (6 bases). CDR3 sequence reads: CASSRGQSTDTQYF. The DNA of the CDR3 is TGCGCCAGCAGCAGAGGACAGAGCACAGATACGCAGTATTTT.